This TCR beta chain was sequenced for a study of cytomegalovirus exposure and HLA in healthy donors. Whole-study context: The early release's HLA-typed donors yielded approximately 82 million unique TCRs. The Caucasian-associated ancestry cluster contained approximately 81% of the approximately 400 genotyped donors. Findings and limits, study-wide: Accurate prediction of HLA-A and HLA-B alleles (for most subjects) was reportedly achieved from TCR beta sequences. A few CMV-associated chains proved CMV antigen-specific in vitro.

13 Jbeta primers and 60 Vbeta primers were used for the PCR. Measured with immunoSEQ multiplex PCR; TCRdb has only the in-frame clones, and not every one. This repertoire shows under 150,000 clones, 82% found once; its top ten account for around 2.4%. This CDR3 is 15 amino acids long. Germline loops: CDR1 GTSNPN, CDR2 SVGIG (reference sequence). The sample holds one count of this clone. Its antigen is currently unknown. The junction shows a germline mismatch at one end, possibly a read error. The sample holds other DNA sequences that translate to the same CDR3. The V call is TRBV30, the J call TRBJ2-2; D possibly corresponds to TRBD1 (6 bases). Sequences were obtained from PBMCs. This receptor was taken from a male donor in good health and CMV-seronegative. CDR3 bases: TGTGCCTGGAGTTCCGGGACACTCGACACCGGGGAGTTGTTTTTT. This codes for CAWSSGTLDTGELFF.